This TCR beta chain was captured in a study of vaccination and CD4 T cells after COVID-19. About the research overall: It was a median around 93 days after diagnosis, with a range of 35 to 161, that post-COVID samples were drawn. Cells were stimulated with overlapping spike peptides from SARS-CoV-2, HCoV-NL63, HCoV-OC43 and HCoV-229E. Study-level findings and limits: In median terms, SARS-CoV-2-reactive clonotypes went from about 20 to 38, a nonsignificant rise.

Remarks on this clonotype: Its specificity is unknown.

Noted treatment: roughly 10-day PBMC culture with coronavirus spike peptide pools or control peptides (ViraFEST assay). The Oncomine TCR Beta short-read assay was applied to DNA of cultured CD4+ T cells. It was from cultured CD4+ T cells that genomic DNA was extracted. One entry per CDR3 protein results from TCRdb running MiXCR on the PCR reads. The sample contains under 20,000 distinct CDR3 sequences, about 42% of which appear only once. This CDR3 has 12 amino acids. The germline V gene encodes CDR1 SGHVS and CDR2 FQNEAQ. V gave up 2 bases and J gave up 4 bases, with 5 bases separating them. This sequence was found in a human donor who had recovered from COVID-19. This material consisted of CD4+ T cells from blood, cultured in vitro, taken before SARS-CoV-2 vaccination. The chain has TRBV7-8 and TRBJ2-5; no firm D call. The CDR3 DNA sequence: TGTGCCAGCAGCTTAATGGTAGAGACCCAGTACTTC. Encoded protein: CASSLMVETQYF.